This T cell receptor beta chain originates from a study of cytomegalovirus exposure and HLA in healthy donors. Study in general: In a previous analysis, 117 million unique TCR beta sequences were found from 170 million or so T cells.

Amplification used 60 Vbeta primers and 13 Jbeta primers. The method was immunoSEQ multiplex PCR; TCRdb's version includes in-frame clones alone and lacks a portion of them. The sample table includes fewer than 200,000 clones. This CDR3 comprises 19 residues. Germline V lookup: CDR1 LGHNA, CDR2 YNFKEQ. V lost 2 bases and J lost 0; bases outside the gene matches: 13. The chain is built from TRBV4-2 and TRBJ2-3; 8 positions agree with TRBD2. This receptor was identified in a man aged 30-40 years in good health and CMV-seronegative. The sequenced sample consisted of PBMCs. This chain's CDR3 is CASSQNPFSGVESTDTQYF. The CDR3 DNA sequence: TGTGCCAGCAGCCAAAACCCCTTTAGCGGGGTCGAGAGCACAGATACGCAGTATTTT.